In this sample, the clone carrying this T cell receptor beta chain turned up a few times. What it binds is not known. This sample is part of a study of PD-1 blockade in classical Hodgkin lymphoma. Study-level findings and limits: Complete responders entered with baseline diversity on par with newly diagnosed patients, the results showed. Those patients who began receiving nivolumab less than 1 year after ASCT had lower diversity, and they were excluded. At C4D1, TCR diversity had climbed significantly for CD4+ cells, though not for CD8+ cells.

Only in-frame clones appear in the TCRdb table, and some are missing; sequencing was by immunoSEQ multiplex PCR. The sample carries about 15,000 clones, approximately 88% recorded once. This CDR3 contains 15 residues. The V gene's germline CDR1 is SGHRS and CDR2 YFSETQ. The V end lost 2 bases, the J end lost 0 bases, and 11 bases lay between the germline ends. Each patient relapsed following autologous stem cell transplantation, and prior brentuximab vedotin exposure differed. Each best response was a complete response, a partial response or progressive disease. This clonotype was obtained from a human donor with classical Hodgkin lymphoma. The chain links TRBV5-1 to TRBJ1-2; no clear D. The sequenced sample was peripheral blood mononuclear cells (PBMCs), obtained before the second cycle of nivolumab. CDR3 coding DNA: TGCGCCAGCAGCTTAATTGACTCCACTAACTATGGCTACACCTTC. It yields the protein CASSLIDSTNYGYTF.